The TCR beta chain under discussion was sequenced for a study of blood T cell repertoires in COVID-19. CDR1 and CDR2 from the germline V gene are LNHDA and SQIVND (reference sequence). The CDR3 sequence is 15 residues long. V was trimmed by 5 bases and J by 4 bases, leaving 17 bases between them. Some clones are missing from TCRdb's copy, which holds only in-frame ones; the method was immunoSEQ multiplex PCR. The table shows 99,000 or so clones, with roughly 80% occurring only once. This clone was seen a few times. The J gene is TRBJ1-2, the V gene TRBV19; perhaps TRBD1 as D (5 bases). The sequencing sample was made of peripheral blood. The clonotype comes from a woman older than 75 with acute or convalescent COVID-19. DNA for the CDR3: TGTGCCAGTAGTTCGCGGACAAAGCAACGCTATGGCTACACCTTC. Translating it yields CASSSRTKQRYGYTF.